This T cell receptor (beta chain) came from a study of blood T cell repertoires in COVID-19. Study context: Material from acute and convalescent COVID-19 was sourced from the United States, Italy and Spain. Sources were T cells, B-cell-depleted T cells, or PBMCs; the material itself was cDNA or gDNA.

Germline V lookup: CDR1 KGHDR, CDR2 SFDVKD. V lost 4 bases, J lost 4 bases, and 7 bases stayed unmatched. The CDR3 contains 16 residues. Produced via immunoSEQ multiplex PCR; TCRdb's table is partial and in-frame only. The sample lists tens of thousands of clones; 65% to 90% were seen once. The sequence derives from a man between 45 and 60 years old with COVID-19, enrolled during active disease. Sequencing input: peripheral blood. The V call is TRBV24-1, the J call TRBJ2-1, with 9 bases identical to TRBD1. The CDR3: CATSDQDRGEYNEQFF. The CDR3 bases are TGTGCCACCAGTGACCAGGACAGGGGAGAATACAATGAGCAGTTCTTC.